A single sample gave rise to the 8 T cell receptor beta chains below, sequenced in a study of human T cells and chemical hapten exposure (dated by TCRdb to 2020 to 2022). Preparation of the library involved RACE. The run used a NextSeq 500. Using fastp trimming at Q25 and MiXCR clonotype assembly, TCRdb reanalyzed the public sequencing data and kept in-frame beta chains. Rows with a matching CDR3 protein are joined into one entry that keeps the most common DNA and genes. This sample comprises about 350,000 distinct CDR3 sequences, over 6% of them detected only once. The ten largest clones add up to about 5.6% of the sample. Taken with the paper, the label for time point translates to: patch test 2, 6 weeks after DPC sensitization. The sample's treatment or condition label is to be understood as: therapeutic diphenylcyclopropenone sensitization with weekly scalp DPC. The sequenced sample was whole blood, obtained in connection with sensitization to the hapten diphenylcyclopropenone (DPC). These receptors came from a woman aged 18-29 years with alopecia areata. Some clones in this sample may be carry-over from other donors' samples.

This clonotype was picked up many times. This rearrangement joins TRBV12-3 or TRBV12-4 to TRBJ1-1; no definite D call. Trimming took off 5 bases at V and 1 base at J, with 8 bases between the two ends. The CDR3 sequence is 13 residues long. CDR3 sequence: CASSVGENTEAFF. In DNA form, the CDR3 reads TGTGCCAGCAGTGTCGGAGAGAACACTGAAGCTTTCTTT.

This clonotype has ten or more counts. CDR3 region: CASSLTGSRGTEAFF. The CDR3 DNA is TGCGCCAGCAGCCTAACCGGGTCCCGGGGCACTGAAGCTTTCTTT. The chain couples TRBV5-1 to TRBJ1-1; the D is unclear. The V end was cut by 4 bases, the J end by 4 bases, with 17 bases between. The CDR3 has 15 residues. Germline V gene lookup returns CDR1 SGHRS and CDR2 YFSETQ.

This clonotype occurred a few times. The rearrangement links TRBV6-5 to TRBJ2-1, with 7 bases identical to TRBD2. The J segment lost 9 bases and the V segment lost 7 bases, leaving 18 bases of the junction unmatched. Germline V lookup: CDR1 MNHEY, CDR2 SVGAGI. The CDR3 length is 16 residues. CDR3 residues: CASTPPSSGVRVEQFF. The CDR3 nucleotides read TGTGCCAGCACCCCGCCGTCTAGCGGCGTCCGAGTTGAGCAGTTCTTC.

This clonotype came up many times. The gene calls are TRBV3-1 and TRBJ2-7, with 10 bases lining up with TRBD2. V was clipped by 4 bases and J by 2 bases; unmatched bases: 5. The germline gives CDR1 LGHDT, CDR2 YNNKEL (reference sequence). The CDR3 is made up of 15 amino acids. The CDR3 DNA follows: TGTGCCAGCAGCCCCGGACTAGCGGCGGCCTACGAGCAGTACTTC. Amino acid sequence: CASSPGLAAAYEQYF.

This clonotype was counted many times. This sequence joins TRBV6-5 and TRBJ1-5; D is undetermined. The CDR3 length is 14 residues. Germline V CDR1 and CDR2: MNHEY, SVGAGI. V lost 4 bases, J lost 6 bases, and 13 bases lay in between. The CDR3 coding sequence is TGTGCCAGCAGTTCCACGAGGGTGGGTCAGCCCCAGCATTTT. It codes for CASSSTRVGQPQHF.

This clonotype showed up many times. The chain employs TRBV12-3 or TRBV12-4 and TRBJ2-3, with unresolved D. The ends were cut back, 6 bases at V and 2 bases at J, with 15 bases in the middle. The length of the CDR3 is 15 residues. CDR3 protein: CASSPSAAFTDTQYF. CDR3 bases: TGTGCCAGCAGCCCCTCGGCGGCGTTCACAGATACGCAGTATTTT.

Many counts were recorded for this clonotype. V usage is TRBV20-1 and J usage is TRBJ1-4; the D gene is possibly TRBD1 (6 bases). The CDR3 is 14 amino acids. Trimming cost V 0 bases and J 12 bases, with 17 bases left between them. Germline CDR1 reads DFQATT; CDR2 reads SNEGSKA (reference sequence). The CDR3 DNA reads TGCAGTGCTAGAGATCTCCAGGACAGTACAGAACTGTTTTTT. It specifies CSARDLQDSTELFF.

This clonotype was found a few times. The gene calls are TRBV2 and TRBJ2-1; TRBD1 matches 7 bases. Germline V gene lookup returns CDR1 SNHLY and CDR2 FYNNEI. The V gene end was trimmed by 7 bases and the J gene end by 7 bases; junction bases not matched to a gene: 10. CDR3 size: 14 residues. CDR3 protein: CASTRQGAWNEQFF. The CDR3 DNA is TGTGCCAGCACCCGACAGGGTGCCTGGAATGAGCAGTTCTTC.